These 29 T cell receptor beta chains share one sample of origin, sequenced in a study of blood T cell repertoires in COVID-19. Profiled with immunoSEQ multiplex PCR; TCRdb holds only in-frame clones, not every one. The sample carries fewer than 250,000 clones, nearly 90% recorded once. The sequenced sample consisted of peripheral blood. The receptor set was obtained from a woman aged 35 to 49 who had recovered from COVID-19.

This clone has just one count. The CDR3 DNA reads as TGTGCCAGCAGTTCGGGCGGGAGTGGGGTGGAAAAACTGTTTTTT. Translated, it gives CASSSGGSGVEKLFF. This chain uses TRBV9 with TRBJ1-4; D uncertain. V lost 5 bases to trimming and J lost 8 bases, with 19 bases between them. Germline loops: CDR1 SGDLS, CDR2 YYNGEE. This CDR3 has 15 amino acids.

The chain couples TRBV27 to TRBJ2-1; perhaps TRBD1 as D (5 bases). Germline V gene lookup returns CDR1 MNHEY and CDR2 SMNVEV (reference sequence). Trimming took 6 bases from V and 13 from J, leaving 16 bases between them. The CDR3 spans 12 residues. The CDR3 sequence: CASRRTPGIQFF. For the CDR3, the DNA is TGTGCCAGCAGGAGGACACCGGGCATCCAGTTCTTC.

The rearrangement uses TRBV7-9 and TRBJ2-7, with 9 bases that match TRBD2. The V gene end was trimmed by 5 bases and the J gene end by 3 bases; junction bases not matched to a gene: 8. The CDR3 covers 15 residues. Germline V gene lookup returns CDR1 SEHNR and CDR2 FQNEAQ (reference sequence). CDR3 DNA sequence: TGTGCCAGCAGCCCGAGCGGGAGGTCCTTCTACGAGCAGTACTTC. Translation: CASSPSGRSFYEQYF.

The V call is TRBV28, the J call TRBJ2-3, with D perhaps matching TRBD2 (6 bases). V was trimmed by 6 bases and J by 4 bases, leaving 11 bases between them. In germline, CDR1 is MDHEN, CDR2 SYDVKM. The CDR3 runs to 13 residues. DNA for the CDR3: TGTGCCAGCAGGGGGGGAGCTCCAGATACGCAGTATTTT. As protein: CASRGGAPDTQYF. Using reference TRBV28 and TRBJ2-3 for the parts outside the CDR3, the full variable domain is DVKVTQSSRYLVKRTGEKVFLECVQDMDHENMFWYRQDPGLGLRLIYFSYDVKMKEKGDIPEGYSVSREKKERFSLILESASTNQTSMYLCASRGGAPDTQYFGPGTRLTVL.

The chain is built from TRBV19 and TRBJ2-2; D possibly corresponds to TRBD2 (5 bases). The length of the CDR3 is 12 residues. Germline V gives CDR1 LNHDA, CDR2 SQIVND (reference sequence). Trimming removed 7 bases at V and 6 bases at J, with 9 bases between. The CDR3 reads CASTRTAGELFF. CDR3 nucleotides: TGTGCCAGTACACGGACTGCCGGGGAGCTGTTTTTT.

This clone has just one count. This chain links TRBV7-9 with TRBJ2-1; 9 nucleotides match TRBD2. Germline V gene lookup returns CDR1 SEHNR and CDR2 FQNEAQ (reference sequence). The V and J ends lost 1 base and 8 bases, in that order; junction bases with no gene match: 12. This CDR3 is built from 17 residues. The CDR3 here is CASSLEVGSGRIHEQFF. CDR3 sequence (DNA): TGTGCCAGCAGCTTAGAAGTAGGTAGCGGGAGAATTCATGAGCAGTTCTTC. The full variable domain, completed using reference TRBV7-9 and TRBJ2-1, is DTGVSQNPRHKITKRGQNVTFRCDPISEHNRLYWYRQTLGQGPEFLTYFQNEAQLEKSRLLSDRFSAERPKGSFSTLEIQRTEQGDSAMYLCASSLEVGSGRIHEQFFGPGTRLTVL.

The rearrangement uses TRBV18 and TRBJ2-1; D ambiguous. Trimming removed 0 bases at V and 4 bases at J, with 7 bases between. The germline CDR1 and CDR2 sequences are KGHSH and LQKENI. The CDR3 runs to 14 residues. The CDR3 coding sequence is TGTGCCAGCTCACCACCGACAAATTACAATGAGCAGTTCTTC. This translates into CASSPPTNYNEQFF.

This clone has just a few counts. This sequence joins TRBV19 and TRBJ1-5; TRBD1 agrees at 11 bases. The CDR3 totals 15 residues. V dropped 5 bases and J dropped 6; count of bases not matched to a gene: 6. CDR1 and CDR2 from the germline V gene are LNHDA and SQIVND (reference sequence). CDR3 residues: CASSADRGQGQPQHF. The CDR3 DNA reads as TGTGCCAGTAGTGCGGACAGGGGGCAAGGTCAGCCCCAGCATTTT. Supplemented by reference TRBV19 and TRBJ1-5, the full variable domain reads DGGITQSPKYLFRKEGQNVTLSCEQNLNHDAMYWYRQDPGQGLRLIYYSQIVNDFQKGDIAEGYSVSREKKESFPLTVTSAQKNPTAFYLCASSADRGQGQPQHFGDGTRLSIL.

The sample holds one count of this clone. The chain links TRBV28 to TRBJ1-1; D is unresolved. Trimming left V 7 bases short and J 0 bases short, with 6 bases between. The CDR3 covers 12 residues. Per the germline V gene, CDR1 is MDHEN and CDR2 is SYDVKM. CDR3 sequence reads: CASNSLNTEAFF. The CDR3 DNA is TGTGCCAGCAACAGTTTGAACACTGAAGCTTTCTTT.

This chain links TRBV7-2 with TRBJ2-1, with a weak D call TRBD2 (5 bases). Per the germline V gene, CDR1 is SGHTA and CDR2 is FQGNSA. The CDR3 extends over 18 amino acids. Trimming took off 1 base at V and 2 bases at J, with 18 bases between the two ends. The CDR3 nucleotides read TGTGCCAGCAGCTTAGGGGGTATTACGGGAAGGGCCTACAATGAGCAGTTCTTC. Protein sequence: CASSLGGITGRAYNEQFF. Drawing the rest from reference TRBV7-2 and TRBJ2-1, the complete variable domain is GAGVSQSPSNKVTEKGKDVELRCDPISGHTALYWYRQSLGQGLEFLIYFQGNSAPDKSGLPSDRFSAERTGGSVSTLTIQRTQQEDSAVYLCASSLGGITGRAYNEQFFGPGTRLTVL.

The V gene is TRBV7-7, the J gene TRBJ2-2, with TRBD2 matching 7 bases. Per the germline V gene, CDR1 is SSHAT and CDR2 is FNYEAQ (reference sequence). This CDR3 has 15 amino acids. J lost 5 bases, V lost 5 bases, and 8 bases had no gene match. This CDR3 reads CASSNQRGGTGELFF. The CDR3 DNA reads TGTGCCAGCAGCAACCAGCGGGGCGGGACCGGGGAGCTGTTTTTT. Complete variable domain (other parts from reference TRBV7-7 and TRBJ2-2): GAGVSQSPRYKVTKRGQDVTLRCDPISSHATLYWYQQALGQGPEFLTYFNYEAQPDKSGLPSDRFSAERPEGSISTLTIQRTEQRDSAMYRCASSNQRGGTGELFFGEGSRLTVL.

The V gene is TRBV29-1, the J gene TRBJ2-3; D is uncertain. Germline V gene lookup returns CDR1 SQVTM and CDR2 ANQGSEA. Deletions cut 4 bases from V and 0 bases from J, with 5 bases between. This CDR3 spans 12 amino acids. CDR3 sequence reads: CSVGSSTDTQYF. The DNA of the CDR3 is TGCAGCGTTGGTAGCAGCACAGATACGCAGTATTTT.

The chain has TRBV9 and TRBJ2-7, with D possibly matching TRBD2 (5 bases). V lost 0 bases and J lost 1, with 11 bases in between. The CDR3 is made up of 15 amino acids. CDR1 is SGDLS and CDR2 is YYNGEE in the germline V gene. The CDR3 protein is CASSVAADLSYEQYF. The CDR3 DNA sequence: TGTGCCAGCAGCGTAGCAGCGGACCTATCCTACGAGCAGTACTTC.

The V call is TRBV6-5, the J call TRBJ1-1; D perhaps matches TRBD1 (6 bases). Germline values: CDR1 MNHEY, CDR2 SVGAGI. This CDR3 has 11 residues. In nucleotides, the CDR3 is TGTGTAGCACAGGGCTACACTGAAGCTTTCTTT. This encodes CVAQGYTEAFF.

The chain couples TRBV4-2 to TRBJ1-4, with 8 bases identical to TRBD1. V dropped 2 bases and J dropped 9; count of bases not matched to a gene: 5. The germline V gene has CDR1 LGHNA and CDR2 YNFKEQ. The CDR3 contains 14 residues. The CDR3 sequence: CASSQKGTGKKLFF. CDR3 nucleotides: TGTGCCAGCAGCCAAAAGGGGACAGGAAAAAAACTGTTTTTT.

The gene calls are TRBV9 and TRBJ2-2; D is unresolved. This CDR3 region has 15 residues. The germline gives CDR1 SGDLS, CDR2 YYNGEE. V dropped 0 bases and J dropped 4 bases, with 10 bases sitting between them. CDR3 bases: TGTGCCAGCAGCGTAGGAAGCGCCATCACCGGGGAGCTGTTTTTT. Its translation is CASSVGSAITGELFF. Combining the CDR3 with reference TRBV9 and TRBJ2-2 gives the whole variable domain DSGVTQTPKHLITATGQRVTLRCSPRSGDLSVYWYQQSLDQGLQFLIQYYNGEERAKGNILERFSAQQFPDLHSELNLSSLELGDSALYFCASSVGSAITGELFFGEGSRLTVL.

J is TRBJ2-2 and V is TRBV7-2, with TRBD2 identical over 12 bases. Germline CDR1 and CDR2: SGHTA and FQGNSA. The V segment lost 5 bases and the J segment 5 bases; nucleotides outside the gene matches: 6. This CDR3 region has 16 residues. The CDR3 bases are TGTGCCAGCAGCCCTCCTAGCGGGAGGGTTACCGGGGAGCTGTTTTTT. This encodes CASSPPSGRVTGELFF.

The chain has TRBV28 and TRBJ2-7; 15 bases fit TRBD2. V was clipped by 6 bases and J by 0 bases; unmatched bases: 6. Germline CDR1 MDHEN, CDR2 SYDVKM. This CDR3 has 17 amino acids. The CDR3: CASRAGLAGGASYEQYF. As DNA, the CDR3 is TGTGCCAGCAGAGCAGGACTAGCGGGAGGGGCCTCCTACGAGCAGTACTTC. The full variable domain, its missing parts supplied by reference TRBV28 and TRBJ2-7, is DVKVTQSSRYLVKRTGEKVFLECVQDMDHENMFWYRQDPGLGLRLIYFSYDVKMKEKGDIPEGYSVSREKKERFSLILESASTNQTSMYLCASRAGLAGGASYEQYFGPGTRLTVT.

The rearrangement joins TRBV2 to TRBJ2-1; 8 nucleotides match TRBD2. This CDR3 has 15 amino acids. The V gene's germline CDR1 is SNHLY and CDR2 FYNNEI. Trimming at V came to 6 bases and at J to 5 bases, leaving 9 bases not matched to a gene. In nucleotides, the CDR3 is TGTGCCAGCAGCTCCGGGACTAGACCTAACAATGAGCAGTTCTTC. Its protein product is CASSSGTRPNNEQFF.

This clone appeared a few times. The chain uses TRBV5-4 and TRBJ2-2; 8 bases align to TRBD2. Germline CDR1 SGHNT, CDR2 YYREEE (reference sequence). Trimming took 2 bases from V and 6 from J; bases not matched to a gene: 9. This CDR3 spans 16 amino acids. CDR3 DNA sequence: TGTGCCAGCAGCTTAGAGGGACTAGTTCCCCCCGGGGAGCTGTTTTTT. This sequence encodes CASSLEGLVPPGELFF.

The rearrangement links TRBV18 to TRBJ2-1; 13 bases are shared with TRBD2. The germline V gene has CDR1 KGHSH and CDR2 LQKENI. Trimming at V came to 3 bases and at J to 9 bases, leaving 2 bases not matched to a gene. This CDR3 is built from 14 residues. The CDR3 DNA is TGTGCCAGCTCACCCGGACTAGCGGGAGTTGAGCAGTTCTTC. It translates to CASSPGLAGVEQFF.

This rearrangement joins TRBV7-6 to TRBJ2-7, with D maybe TRBD2 (5 bases). The germline CDR1 and CDR2 sequences are SGHVS and FNYEAQ. The V end was cut by 6 bases, the J end by 3 bases, with 21 bases between. CDR3 size: 16 residues. The CDR3 protein is CASSPSDGVRFYEQYF. DNA of the CDR3: TGTGCCAGCAGTCCCTCGGACGGGGTAAGGTTCTACGAGCAGTACTTC.

This clone occurred once. The gene calls are TRBV7-6 and TRBJ2-7; D is perhaps TRBD2 (6 bases). Trimming pared 4 bases from V and 4 bases from J, leaving 20 bases between. The CDR3 extends over 16 amino acids. In germline, CDR1 is SGHVS, CDR2 FNYEAQ. CDR3 amino acids: CASSSPVAGSKYEQYF. The CDR3 DNA reads as TGTGCCAGCAGCTCACCAGTGGCGGGAAGTAAGTACGAGCAGTACTTC.

The chain recombines TRBV9 with TRBJ1-2, with 7 nucleotides matching TRBD1. Germline V gene sequence: CDR1 SGDLS, CDR2 YYNGEE. This CDR3 is built from 15 residues. Germline trimming cut 4 bases from V and 8 bases from J; bases unmatched to any gene: 14. This chain's CDR3 is CASSPEGTEAFGYTF. CDR3 DNA sequence: TGTGCCAGCAGCCCAGAGGGGACAGAGGCTTTCGGCTACACCTTC.

The chain couples TRBV13 to TRBJ1-1, with 7 bases that match TRBD1. CDR1 PRHDT and CDR2 FYEKMQ come from the germline V gene (reference sequence). V trimming: 5 bases; J trimming: 2 bases; junction bases outside the gene matches: 14. This CDR3 spans 17 amino acids. The chain's CDR3 is CASSERRYRGRNTEAFF. CDR3 bases: TGTGCCAGCAGCGAACGCCGATACAGGGGCCGCAACACTGAAGCTTTCTTT.

The chain carries TRBV2 and TRBJ2-1; D is undetermined. Per the germline V gene, CDR1 is SNHLY and CDR2 is FYNNEI. CDR3 length: 11 residues. Trimming removed 7 bases from V and 6 bases from J, with 7 bases in between. Written as DNA, the CDR3 is TGTGCCAGCAACTTCATCAATGAGCAGTTCTTC. The encoded protein is CASNFINEQFF.

This clone was detected only once. The chain recombines TRBV7-2 with TRBJ2-2, with D unresolved. Germline V gives CDR1 SGHTA, CDR2 FQGNSA. V lost 1 base to trimming and J lost 4 bases, with 10 bases between them. CDR3 length equals 15 residues. The CDR3 here is CASSLVEAITGELFF. The CDR3 DNA sequence: TGTGCCAGCAGCTTAGTTGAGGCCATCACCGGGGAGCTGTTTTTT.

The rearrangement joins TRBV10-3 to TRBJ1-2; D is undetermined. Between the trimmed V and J ends, which lost 3 bases and 0 bases, there was a span of 8 bases. This CDR3 spans 14 amino acids. Per germline, CDR1 ENHRY and CDR2 SYGVKD. CDR3 amino acids: CAISDLLANYGYTF. The CDR3 DNA reads as TGTGCCATCAGTGACCTGTTAGCTAACTATGGCTACACCTTC.

This clone is a singleton in its sample. V and J are TRBV7-9 and TRBJ2-3; D not resolved. Germline V gives CDR1 SEHNR, CDR2 FQNEAQ (reference sequence). V gave up 5 bases and J gave up 4 bases, with 16 bases separating them. This CDR3 comprises 15 residues. The CDR3: CASSTYGYEADTQYF. The CDR3 coding sequence is TGTGCCAGCAGCACTTACGGGTATGAGGCAGATACGCAGTATTTT.